This TCR beta chain was captured in a study of T cell clonotyping in hematopoietic cell transplantation (dated by TCRdb to about 2021). Context from the whole study: A total of under 150 blood samples were collected in the study from roughly 32 consecutive transplant recipients and their related donors. Recruitment of patients ran from late 2015 to January 2017, and follow-up continued until late 2020 or until death. General findings and caveats noted by the study authors: Overlap with donor repertoires was found for only a small fraction of recipient repertoires, with over 97% found to appear de novo at the given depth. The sample size was limited and the cells went unsorted, which meant the CD4 and CD8 repertoire contributions could not be told apart. Inverse Simpson Index values from donors and from recipients before transplant predicted broader TCR repertoire diversity after transplant. After transplant, TCR diversity in recipients dropped, and pathologically expanded clonotypes increased progressively from day 30 to day 180.

Taken from cysteine to phenylalanine, the CDR3 has 15 residues. The retained sequence is limited to the CDR3, 45 bases, with the frame set at the first base. The junction carries 11 bases between V and J, which are trimmed by 3 bases and 0 bases respectively. CDR1 and CDR2, per the germline V gene (reference sequence), are SEHNR and FQNEAQ. The immunoSEQ assay, a bias-controlled multiplex PCR using V- and J-specific primers, was used to amplify TCR beta CDR3 regions from genomic DNA. In a second PCR step, the CDR3 amplicons were tagged with a proprietary barcode plus Illumina adapter sequences. An Illumina MiSeq instrument was used for sequencing of the CDR3 libraries. The authors processed their data as follows. Export and quality control were done with immunoSEQ Analyzer 3.0, while downstream analyses used R Bioconductor and Immunarch. Repertoire metrics were calculated using only productive rearrangements within the normalized downsampled data set. Clonotypes larger than 5 templates in the normalized cohort were defined as pathologically expanded. Repertoire diversity was measured with the Inverse Simpson Index. CMV-specificity analyses were carried out on the non-normalized data set to capture all clonotypes. What TCRdb holds here is the immuneACCESS table cut down to in-frame rearrangements. Part of the clones is not present; checked against another copy, under half of the missing clones reflect an unresolved V gene, and the others are unexplained. V and J calls and clone size follow that table, whereas D and trimming were derived from the DNA. The sample records several thousand clones, 81% of which are singletons. The ten biggest clones cover under 5% of the sample.

With regard to this clone: Its antigen is still unknown. No base quality values were provided; no much bigger clone lies one nucleotide off.

This sample's time point label indicates: 180 days after allo-HCT. Recipient blood was collected about 28 days before transplant and at days 30, 100 and 180 after transplant. Using Nuclei Lysis Solution, genomic DNA was extracted from unfractionated peripheral blood mononuclear cells that were either fresh or cryopreserved. The sequence was collected from a female patient aged 45-60 years who had an allogeneic stem cell transplant from an unrelated donor, so the T cells may come from the graft donor. Some clones in this sample may be carry-over from other donors' samples. The sequencing used peripheral blood mononuclear cells, collected 180 days after allogeneic stem cell transplant. The chain uses TRBV7-9 and TRBJ1-1; tentative D gene TRBD1, with 5 bases matching. The CDR3 region reads CASSFGQGLNTEAFF. The DNA is as follows: TGTGCCAGCAGCTTTGGGCAGGGACTGAACACTGAAGCTTTCTTT.